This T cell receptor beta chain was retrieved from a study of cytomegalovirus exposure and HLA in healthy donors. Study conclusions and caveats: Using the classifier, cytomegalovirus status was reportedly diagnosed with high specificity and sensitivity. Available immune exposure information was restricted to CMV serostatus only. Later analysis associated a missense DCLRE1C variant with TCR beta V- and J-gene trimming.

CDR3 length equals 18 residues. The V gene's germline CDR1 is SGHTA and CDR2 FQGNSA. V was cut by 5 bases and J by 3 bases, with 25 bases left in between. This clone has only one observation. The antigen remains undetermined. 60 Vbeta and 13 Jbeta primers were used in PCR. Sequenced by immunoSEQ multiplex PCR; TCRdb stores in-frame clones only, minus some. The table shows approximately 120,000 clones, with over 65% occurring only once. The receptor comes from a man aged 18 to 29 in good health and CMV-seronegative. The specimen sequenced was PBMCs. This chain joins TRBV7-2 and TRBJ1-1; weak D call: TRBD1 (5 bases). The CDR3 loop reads CASSPRLDRRGLDTEAFF. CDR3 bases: TGTGCCAGCAGCCCGAGACTCGACCGGAGGGGTTTGGACACTGAAGCTTTCTTT.